Below are 9 T cell receptor beta chains sequenced from a single sample in a study of identical twins. TCRdb recomputed calls from the 5' RACE reads with MiXCR, one row per CDR3 protein. The data show around 960,000 distinct CDR3 sequences, with over 9% seen just once and around 1.6% held by the top ten. This sample was also put to use in a study of yellow fever vaccine responses in identical twins.

Sequences were obtained from PBMCs. The receptors come from a woman between 18 and 29 years old in good health.

In this sample, this clonotype turned up a few times. The chain recombines TRBV10-1 with TRBJ2-2, with D tentatively TRBD2 (6 bases). The CDR3 sequence is 17 residues long. V shed 5 bases and J shed 1 base, with 17 bases lying between them. The germline V gene has CDR1 WNHNN and CDR2 SYGVQD (reference sequence). The CDR3 DNA reads TGCGCCAGCAGTAAATCCATCGGGAGTGTGAACACCGGGGAGCTGTTTTTT. It specifies CASSKSIGSVNTGELFF.

V gene TRBV19 combines with J gene TRBJ1-5; no clear D. V was cut by 0 bases and J by 2 bases, with 8 bases left in between. The CDR3 covers 15 residues. CDR1 is LNHDA, CDR2 SQIVND, per germline (reference sequence). In nucleotides, the CDR3 is TGTGCCAGTAGTATAGACAGTTCCCGCAATCAGCCCCAGCATTTT. Amino acids: CASSIDSSRNQPQHF. Full variable domain (rest looked up from reference TRBV19 and TRBJ1-5): DGGITQSPKYLFRKEGQNVTLSCEQNLNHDAMYWYRQDPGQGLRLIYYSQIVNDFQKGDIAEGYSVSREKKESFPLTVTSAQKNPTAFYLCASSIDSSRNQPQHFGDGTRLSIL.

Many counts were recorded for this clonotype. The V call is TRBV4-1, the J call TRBJ2-2, with D perhaps TRBD1 (6 bases). The V gene lost 6 bases and the J gene lost 4 bases, with 9 bases spanning the gap. This CDR3 comprises 13 residues. Germline loops: CDR1 MGHRA, CDR2 YSYEKL. CDR3 in amino acids: CASRRQATGELFF. Here the CDR3 DNA reads TGCGCCAGCAGACGACAGGCCACCGGGGAGCTGTTTTTT.

This clonotype has at least ten counts. The chain couples TRBV6-5 to TRBJ2-1; D ambiguous. This CDR3 spans 11 amino acids. Trimming left V 6 bases short and J 9 bases short, with 9 bases between. Germline lookup yields CDR1 MNHEY and CDR2 SVGAGI. This CDR3 is CASSRGFEQFF. DNA for the CDR3: TGTGCCAGCAGCCGAGGCTTTGAGCAGTTCTTC.

This clonotype was counted many times. This chain joins TRBV20-1 and TRBJ2-7; possible D gene TRBD2, 5 bases. Germline-derived CDR1 and CDR2 are DFQATT and SNEGSKA (reference sequence). CDR3 length equals 16 residues. V lost 0 bases to trimming and J lost 0 bases, with 15 bases between them. The CDR3 is CSARDPASRASYEQYF. The CDR3 DNA reads as TGCAGTGCTAGAGATCCGGCTAGCCGAGCCTCCTACGAGCAGTACTTC.

This clonotype occurred a few times. The V and J genes are TRBV7-9 and TRBJ1-4, with 12 nucleotides matching TRBD1. The CDR3 is made up of 15 amino acids. Germline CDR1 SEHNR, CDR2 FQNEAQ (reference sequence). The V segment lost 5 bases and the J segment 8 bases; nucleotides outside the gene matches: 6. This chain's CDR3 is CASSTRDRGQEKLFF. The DNA of the CDR3 is TGTGCCAGCAGCACTAGGGACAGGGGGCAAGAAAAACTGTTTTTT. Drawing the rest from reference TRBV7-9 and TRBJ1-4, the complete variable domain is DTGVSQNPRHKITKRGQNVTFRCDPISEHNRLYWYRQTLGQGPEFLTYFQNEAQLEKSRLLSDRFSAERPKGSFSTLEIQRTEQGDSAMYLCASSTRDRGQEKLFFGSGTQLSVL.

This chain links TRBV7-9 with TRBJ2-5; D remains unclear. The CDR3 sequence is 13 residues long. CDR1 SEHNR and CDR2 FQNEAQ come from the germline V gene (reference sequence). V dropped 5 bases and J dropped 7 bases, with 14 bases sitting between them. CDR3 sequence reads: CASSEAEKGTQYF. For the CDR3, the DNA is TGTGCCAGCAGCGAGGCGGAAAAGGGGACCCAGTACTTC.

This chain connects TRBV28 to TRBJ1-2; perhaps TRBD1 as D (5 bases). The ends were cut back, 7 bases at V and 7 bases at J, with 16 bases in the middle. The CDR3 loop spans 13 amino acids. Germline V lookup: CDR1 MDHEN, CDR2 SYDVKM. The CDR3 reads CASTDDSWRGYTF. CDR3 in DNA: TGTGCCAGCACCGATGACAGCTGGCGTGGCTACACCTTC.

The table lists this clonotype with a few counts. The rearrangement links TRBV20-1 to TRBJ2-5; D ambiguous. With 4 bases removed from V and 2 bases from J, the gap between germline ends came to 14 bases. CDR1 and CDR2 from the germline V gene are DFQATT and SNEGSKA (reference sequence). The CDR3 runs to 14 residues. This chain's CDR3 is CSAKGPGPQETQYF. The CDR3 DNA sequence: TGCAGTGCTAAGGGTCCGGGCCCGCAAGAGACCCAGTACTTC.